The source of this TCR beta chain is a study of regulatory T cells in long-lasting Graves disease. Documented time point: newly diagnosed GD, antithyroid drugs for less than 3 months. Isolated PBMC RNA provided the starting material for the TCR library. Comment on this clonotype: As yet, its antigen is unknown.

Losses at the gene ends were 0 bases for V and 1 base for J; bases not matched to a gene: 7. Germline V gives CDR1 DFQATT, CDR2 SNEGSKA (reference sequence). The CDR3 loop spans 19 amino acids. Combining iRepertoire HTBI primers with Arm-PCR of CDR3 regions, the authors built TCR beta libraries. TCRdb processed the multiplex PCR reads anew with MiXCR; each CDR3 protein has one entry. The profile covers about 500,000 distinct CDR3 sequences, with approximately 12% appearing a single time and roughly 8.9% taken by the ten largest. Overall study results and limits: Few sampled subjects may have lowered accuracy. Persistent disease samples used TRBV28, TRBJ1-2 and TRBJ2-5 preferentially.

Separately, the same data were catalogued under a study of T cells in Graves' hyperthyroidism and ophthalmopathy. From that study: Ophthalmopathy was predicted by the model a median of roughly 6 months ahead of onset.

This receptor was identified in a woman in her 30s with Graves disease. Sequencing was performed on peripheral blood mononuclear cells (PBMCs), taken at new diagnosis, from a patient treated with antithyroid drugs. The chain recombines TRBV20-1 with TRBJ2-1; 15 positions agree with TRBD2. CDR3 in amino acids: CSARDSFGTSGRSYNEQFF. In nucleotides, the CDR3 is TGCAGTGCTAGAGATTCCTTCGGGACTAGCGGGAGGTCCTACAATGAGCAGTTCTTC.